This T cell receptor (beta chain) was sequenced in a study of T cell responses to AZD1222 COVID-19 vaccine. This CDR3 is built from 15 residues. V was pared by 0 bases and J by 3 bases, with 3 bases of the junction left unmatched. Germline assignment: CDR1 SGHRS and CDR2 YFSETQ. Repertoires were generated with immunoSEQ multiplex PCR, while TCRdb's copy carries only in-frame clones and drops some. The sample shows over 150,000 clones, 70% to 90% of them seen only once. Worth noting for this clone: Its antigen is still unknown.

General study findings and limits: It was only a handful of AZD1222 recipients who were seropositive at baseline. Two doses of AZD1222 preceded a rise in Spike-specific TCR breadth and depth. Repertoires were sampled only after the peak T cell response.

Sequenced here: peripheral blood, sampled on day 0 of AZD1222 vaccination. This sequence joins TRBV5-1 and TRBJ2-7, with TRBD2 matching over 10 bases. The TCR originated in an adult in good health. CDR3 DNA sequence: TGCGCCAGCAGCTTGGCTAGCGGGAGCTTCTACGAGCAGTACTTC. Amino acid sequence: CASSLASGSFYEQYF.